A selection of T cell receptor beta chains follows, all from one sample in a study of cytomegalovirus exposure and HLA in healthy donors. The method was immunoSEQ multiplex PCR; TCRdb's version includes in-frame clones alone and lacks a portion of them. The sample consists of nearly 200,000 clones, around 87% of them appearing once. Sequencing was performed on PBMCs. These receptors all stem from a man aged 25-45 years in good health and CMV-seronegative. CDR3s include the opening cysteine and the closing phenylalanine or tryptophan. Each record gives: D gene, J gene, V gene, clone size, CDR3 protein, CDR3 DNA. D genes are given only for firm matches. Not all rows give a size; the values are once, few, many and, for expanded clones, a class.

d_call: TRBD2
j_call: TRBJ2-1
v_call: TRBV18
clone_size: .
cdr3_aa: CASSEGLAGNEQFF
cdr3_nt: TGTGCCAGCTCAGAAGGACTAGCGGGTAATGAGCAGTTCTTC

d_call: .
j_call: TRBJ2-1
v_call: TRBV27
clone_size: .
cdr3_aa: CASSSRGNEQFF
cdr3_nt: TGTGCCAGCAGTTCACGCGGGAATGAGCAGTTCTTC

d_call: .
j_call: TRBJ1-2
v_call: TRBV4-2
clone_size: .
cdr3_aa: CASTQGLGYGYTF
cdr3_nt: TGTGCCAGCACCCAGGGGCTAGGGTATGGCTACACCTTC

d_call: .
j_call: TRBJ1-2
v_call: TRBV19
clone_size: .
cdr3_aa: CASSGPRDGQEDYGYTF
cdr3_nt: TGTGCCAGTAGTGGGCCGCGGGACGGGCAGGAAGACTATGGCTACACCTTC

d_call: TRBD1
j_call: TRBJ1-2
v_call: TRBV4-3
clone_size: .
cdr3_aa: CASSQDLRDRGLEGYTF
cdr3_nt: TGCGCCAGCAGCCAAGATCTCCGGGACAGGGGGTTGGAAGGCTACACCTTC

d_call: TRBD2
j_call: TRBJ2-2
v_call: TRBV19
clone_size: .
cdr3_aa: CASSIRLAGVAGELFF
cdr3_nt: TGTGCCAGTAGTATACGGCTAGCGGGAGTCGCCGGGGAGCTGTTTTTT

d_call: .
j_call: TRBJ1-5
v_call: TRBV7-2
clone_size: once
cdr3_aa: CASSSQGNQPQHF
cdr3_nt: TGTGCCAGCAGTAGCCAGGGGAATCAGCCCCAGCATTTT

d_call: TRBD1
j_call: TRBJ1-2
v_call: TRBV7-6
clone_size: .
cdr3_aa: CASSSPGTGSIYGYTF
cdr3_nt: TGTGCCAGCAGCTCCCCCGGGACAGGGTCGATCTATGGCTACACCTTC

d_call: TRBD1
j_call: TRBJ1-2
v_call: TRBV19
clone_size: .
cdr3_aa: CASSLLARDRAGGYTF
cdr3_nt: TGTGCCAGTAGTCTCCTAGCCCGGGACAGGGCAGGCGGCTACACCTTC

d_call: .
j_call: TRBJ1-3
v_call: TRBV18
clone_size: once
cdr3_aa: CASSPMDSSFSGNTIYF
cdr3_nt: TGTGCCAGCTCACCCATGGACAGCTCCTTCTCTGGAAACACCATATATTTT

d_call: TRBD1
j_call: TRBJ1-1
v_call: TRBV7-8
clone_size: .
cdr3_aa: CASSFQGQGITEAFF
cdr3_nt: TGTGCCAGCAGCTTCCAAGGACAGGGTATCACTGAAGCTTTCTTT

d_call: .
j_call: TRBJ2-7
v_call: TRBV15
clone_size: once
cdr3_aa: CATSPSGSYEQYF
cdr3_nt: TGTGCCACCAGCCCGTCGGGTTCCTACGAGCAGTACTTC

d_call: TRBD1
j_call: TRBJ2-5
v_call: TRBV7-9
clone_size: .
cdr3_aa: CASSSTDRAETQYF
cdr3_nt: TGTGCCAGCAGCTCGACAGACAGGGCTGAGACCCAGTACTTC

d_call: TRBD2
j_call: TRBJ2-3
v_call: TRBV19
clone_size: .
cdr3_aa: CASRPAGLAGSPDTQYF
cdr3_nt: TGTGCCAGTAGACCTGCGGGACTAGCGGGATCCCCAGATACGCAGTATTTT

d_call: TRBD1
j_call: TRBJ2-1
v_call: TRBV19
clone_size: .
cdr3_aa: CASNDRGDPSSYNEQFF
cdr3_nt: TGTGCCAGTAATGACAGGGGGGATCCTAGCTCCTACAATGAGCAGTTCTTC

d_call: .
j_call: TRBJ2-3
v_call: TRBV6-1
clone_size: .
cdr3_aa: CASGGRGTDTQYF
cdr3_nt: TGTGCCAGCGGAGGGAGAGGGACAGATACGCAGTATTTT

d_call: TRBD2
j_call: TRBJ2-3
v_call: TRBV5-6
clone_size: .
cdr3_aa: CASSSRPAGTTDTQYF
cdr3_nt: TGTGCCAGCAGCTCAAGGCCAGCGGGAACCACAGATACGCAGTATTTT

d_call: TRBD2
j_call: TRBJ2-7
v_call: TRBV2
clone_size: .
cdr3_aa: CASKASGGGGKQYF
cdr3_nt: TGTGCCAGCAAGGCTAGCGGGGGCGGGGGCAAGCAGTACTTC

d_call: TRBD2
j_call: TRBJ2-7
v_call: TRBV18
clone_size: .
cdr3_aa: CASSPPIAGGPLAYEQYF
cdr3_nt: TGTGCCAGCTCACCACCTATAGCGGGGGGGCCTCTCGCCTACGAGCAGTACTTC

d_call: .
j_call: TRBJ2-2
v_call: TRBV6-6
clone_size: .
cdr3_aa: CASSYKGASNTGELFF
cdr3_nt: TGTGCCAGCAGTTATAAAGGGGCCTCGAACACCGGGGAGCTGTTTTTT

d_call: .
j_call: TRBJ1-4
v_call: TRBV4-3
clone_size: few
cdr3_aa: CASSQAAQSYEKLFF
cdr3_nt: TGCGCCAGCAGCCAAGCGGCACAGTCCTATGAAAAACTGTTTTTT

d_call: TRBD1
j_call: TRBJ2-7
v_call: TRBV6-6
clone_size: .
cdr3_aa: CASRPQGTASYEQYF
cdr3_nt: TGTGCCAGCAGACCCCAAGGGACAGCCTCCTACGAGCAGTACTTC

d_call: .
j_call: TRBJ2-7
v_call: TRBV28
clone_size: .
cdr3_aa: CASSTQGYEQYF
cdr3_nt: TGTGCCAGCTCGACCCAGGGGTACGAGCAGTACTTC

d_call: .
j_call: TRBJ1-1
v_call: TRBV27
clone_size: .
cdr3_aa: CASHSLGRNTEAFF
cdr3_nt: TGTGCCAGCCATAGCCTAGGCCGGAACACTGAAGCTTTCTTT

d_call: TRBD2
j_call: TRBJ2-7
v_call: TRBV7-2
clone_size: .
cdr3_aa: CASSSRTLAGGDSEQYF
cdr3_nt: TGTGCCAGCAGCTCGCGAACTTTAGCGGGGGGAGACTCCGAGCAGTACTTC

d_call: TRBD1
j_call: TRBJ2-7
v_call: TRBV5-1
clone_size: once
cdr3_aa: CASSFGTGVYEQYF
cdr3_nt: TGCGCCAGCAGCTTCGGGACAGGGGTCTACGAGCAGTACTTC

d_call: .
j_call: TRBJ1-2
v_call: TRBV7-9
clone_size: .
cdr3_aa: CASSLVADGYTF
cdr3_nt: TGTGCCAGCAGCTTAGTTGCGGATGGCTACACCTTC

d_call: TRBD2
j_call: TRBJ2-1
v_call: TRBV7-9
clone_size: .
cdr3_aa: CASSWSGEGRNEQFF
cdr3_nt: TGTGCCAGCAGCTGGTCGGGGGAGGGACGAAATGAGCAGTTCTTC

d_call: TRBD2
j_call: TRBJ2-6
v_call: TRBV27
clone_size: .
cdr3_aa: CASSLRGLAVLSSGANVLTF
cdr3_nt: TGTGCCAGCAGTTTAAGGGGACTAGCGGTCCTTAGCTCTGGGGCCAACGTCCTGACTTTC

d_call: .
j_call: TRBJ1-6
v_call: TRBV27
clone_size: .
cdr3_aa: CASIPLRGVSSYNSPLHF
cdr3_nt: TGTGCCAGCATACCCTTGCGGGGGGTGAGCTCCTATAATTCACCCCTCCACTTT

d_call: .
j_call: TRBJ1-1
v_call: TRBV4-1
clone_size: .
cdr3_aa: CASSHPEEGPRAEAFF
cdr3_nt: TGCGCCAGCAGCCACCCCGAGGAAGGGCCGAGGGCTGAAGCTTTCTTT

d_call: TRBD2
j_call: TRBJ2-1
v_call: TRBV5-6
clone_size: .
cdr3_aa: CASSSEAGGSYEQFF
cdr3_nt: TGTGCCAGCAGCTCCGAGGCGGGAGGAAGCTATGAGCAGTTCTTC

d_call: .
j_call: TRBJ2-1
v_call: TRBV7-9
clone_size: .
cdr3_aa: CASSFEQGSYNEQFF
cdr3_nt: TGTGCCAGCAGCTTCGAACAGGGATCTTACAATGAGCAGTTCTTC

d_call: .
j_call: TRBJ1-6
v_call: TRBV30
clone_size: .
cdr3_aa: CAWSVGAANSPLHF
cdr3_nt: TGTGCCTGGAGTGTAGGGGCTGCGAATTCACCCCTCCACTTT

d_call: TRBD1
j_call: TRBJ1-6
v_call: TRBV6-1
clone_size: .
cdr3_aa: CASSAPGQGNYSPLHF
cdr3_nt: TGTGCCAGCAGTGCTCCGGGACAGGGTAATTATTCACCCCTCCACTTT

d_call: TRBD2
j_call: TRBJ2-1
v_call: TRBV7-9
clone_size: .
cdr3_aa: CASSSSGTSGYNEQFF
cdr3_nt: TGTGCCAGCAGCTCCTCCGGGACTAGCGGATACAATGAGCAGTTCTTC

d_call: .
j_call: TRBJ1-6
v_call: TRBV6-1
clone_size: .
cdr3_aa: CASSEMGQSYNSPLHF
cdr3_nt: TGTGCCAGCAGTGAAATGGGGCAATCCTATAATTCACCCCTCCACTTT

d_call: TRBD1
j_call: TRBJ1-3
v_call: TRBV11-2
clone_size: .
cdr3_aa: CASSPGQGNTIYF
cdr3_nt: TGTGCCAGCAGCCCGGGACAGGGAAACACCATATATTTT

d_call: TRBD1
j_call: TRBJ2-2
v_call: TRBV6-5
clone_size: .
cdr3_aa: CASTRTGRGGELFF
cdr3_nt: TGTGCCAGCACCCGGACAGGGCGGGGCGGGGAGCTGTTTTTT

d_call: TRBD1
j_call: TRBJ1-2
v_call: TRBV28
clone_size: .
cdr3_aa: CASSLRGDRDYTF
cdr3_nt: TGTGCCAGCAGTTTACGAGGGGACAGGGACTACACCTTC

d_call: .
j_call: TRBJ1-3
v_call: TRBV7-8
clone_size: .
cdr3_aa: CASSLSTARNTIYF
cdr3_nt: TGTGCCAGCAGCTTATCGACAGCGAGAAACACCATATATTTT

d_call: TRBD1
j_call: TRBJ2-3
v_call: TRBV10-2
clone_size: .
cdr3_aa: CASKGQGGTDTQYF
cdr3_nt: TGCGCCAGCAAGGGACAGGGGGGCACAGATACGCAGTATTTT

d_call: TRBD1
j_call: TRBJ1-5
v_call: TRBV11-2
clone_size: .
cdr3_aa: CASSLEGTDYNQPQHF
cdr3_nt: TGTGCCAGCAGCTTAGAGGGGACAGATTACAATCAGCCCCAGCATTTT

d_call: TRBD1
j_call: TRBJ2-7
v_call: TRBV7-9
clone_size: .
cdr3_aa: CASSRGTDYEQYF
cdr3_nt: TGTGCCAGCAGCAGAGGGACAGACTACGAGCAGTACTTC

d_call: .
j_call: TRBJ2-7
v_call: TRBV19
clone_size: .
cdr3_aa: CASSIGPGSYEQYF
cdr3_nt: TGTGCCAGTAGTATAGGGCCCGGGTCCTACGAGCAGTACTTC

d_call: .
j_call: TRBJ2-5
v_call: TRBV28
clone_size: .
cdr3_aa: CASSSPPGAGGRETQYF
cdr3_nt: TGTGCCAGCAGTTCTCCCCCGGGTGCGGGTGGACGAGAGACCCAGTACTTC

d_call: TRBD1
j_call: TRBJ1-1
v_call: TRBV6-5
clone_size: .
cdr3_aa: CASSAGGRDTEAFF
cdr3_nt: TGTGCCAGCAGCGCAGGGGGCAGGGACACTGAAGCTTTCTTT

d_call: .
j_call: TRBJ1-1
v_call: TRBV4-2
clone_size: .
cdr3_aa: CASSPRTVTEAFF
cdr3_nt: TGTGCCAGCAGCCCTAGGACAGTCACTGAAGCTTTCTTT

d_call: TRBD1
j_call: TRBJ1-5
v_call: TRBV2
clone_size: .
cdr3_aa: CASSEGRGLNQPQHF
cdr3_nt: TGTGCCAGCAGTGAGGGCAGGGGGCTTAATCAGCCCCAGCATTTT

d_call: .
j_call: TRBJ2-7
v_call: TRBV14
clone_size: .
cdr3_aa: CASSHKQGRYEQYF
cdr3_nt: TGTGCCAGCAGCCATAAACAGGGTCGCTACGAGCAGTACTTC

d_call: TRBD2
j_call: TRBJ2-7
v_call: TRBV6-5
clone_size: .
cdr3_aa: CASLPGGGHEQYF
cdr3_nt: TGTGCCAGCCTACCCGGCGGGGGGCACGAGCAGTACTTC